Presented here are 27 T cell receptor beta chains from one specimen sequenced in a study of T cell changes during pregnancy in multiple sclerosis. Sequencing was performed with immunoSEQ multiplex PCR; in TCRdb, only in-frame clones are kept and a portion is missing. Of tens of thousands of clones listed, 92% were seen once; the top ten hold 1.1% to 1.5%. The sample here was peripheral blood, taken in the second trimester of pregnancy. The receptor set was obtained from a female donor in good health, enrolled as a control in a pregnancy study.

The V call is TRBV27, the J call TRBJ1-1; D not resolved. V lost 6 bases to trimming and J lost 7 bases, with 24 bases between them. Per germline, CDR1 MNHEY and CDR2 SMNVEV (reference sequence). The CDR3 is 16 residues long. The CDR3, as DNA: TGTGCCAGCAGCCATAGCCAACAACGACTAGATTATGAAGCTTTCTTT. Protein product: CASSHSQQRLDYEAFF.

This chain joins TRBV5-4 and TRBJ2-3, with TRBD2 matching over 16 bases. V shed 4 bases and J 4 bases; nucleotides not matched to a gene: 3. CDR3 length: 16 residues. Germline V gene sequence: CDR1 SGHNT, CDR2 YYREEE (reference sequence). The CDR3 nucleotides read TGTGCCAGCAGCCAAGGGACTAGCGGGGGGGCAGATACGCAGTATTTT. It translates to CASSQGTSGGADTQYF.

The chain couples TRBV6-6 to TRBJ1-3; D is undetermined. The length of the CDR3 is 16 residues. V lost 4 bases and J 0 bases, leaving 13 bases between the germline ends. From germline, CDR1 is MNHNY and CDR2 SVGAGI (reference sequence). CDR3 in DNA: TGTGCCAGCAGTTCCTCCGGTGCGAGCTCTGGAAACACCATATATTTT. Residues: CASSSSGASSGNTIYF.

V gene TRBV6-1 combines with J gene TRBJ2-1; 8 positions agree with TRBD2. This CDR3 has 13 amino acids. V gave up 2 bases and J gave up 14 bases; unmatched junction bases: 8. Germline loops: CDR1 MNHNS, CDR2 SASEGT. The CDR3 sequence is CASSEPGTSWEFF. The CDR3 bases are TGTGCCAGCAGTGAACCCGGGACTAGTTGGGAGTTCTTC.

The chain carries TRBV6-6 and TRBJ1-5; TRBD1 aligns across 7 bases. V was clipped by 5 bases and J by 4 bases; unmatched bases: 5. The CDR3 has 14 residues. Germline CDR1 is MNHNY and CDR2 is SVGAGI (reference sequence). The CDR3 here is CASSPPGQNQPQHF. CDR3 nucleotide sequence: TGTGCCAGCAGTCCCCCGGGACAGAATCAGCCCCAGCATTTT.

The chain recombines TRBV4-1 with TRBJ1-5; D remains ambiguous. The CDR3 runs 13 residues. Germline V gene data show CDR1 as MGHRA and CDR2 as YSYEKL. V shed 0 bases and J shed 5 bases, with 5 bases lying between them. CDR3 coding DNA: TGCGCCAGCAGCCAAGATCGAGATCAGCCCCAGCATTTT. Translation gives CASSQDRDQPQHF.

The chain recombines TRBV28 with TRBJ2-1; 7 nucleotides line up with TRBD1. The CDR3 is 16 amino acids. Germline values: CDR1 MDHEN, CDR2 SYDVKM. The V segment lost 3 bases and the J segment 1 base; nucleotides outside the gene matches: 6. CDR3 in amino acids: CASSFPQGISYNEQFF. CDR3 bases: TGTGCCAGCAGTTTTCCACAGGGGATTTCCTACAATGAGCAGTTCTTC.

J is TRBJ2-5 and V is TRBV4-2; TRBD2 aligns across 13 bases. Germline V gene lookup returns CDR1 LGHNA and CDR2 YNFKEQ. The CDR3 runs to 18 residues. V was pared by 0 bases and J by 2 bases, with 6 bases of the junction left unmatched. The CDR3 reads CASSQELAGGPRQETQYF. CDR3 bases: TGTGCCAGCAGCCAAGAACTAGCGGGAGGGCCGAGGCAAGAGACCCAGTACTTC.

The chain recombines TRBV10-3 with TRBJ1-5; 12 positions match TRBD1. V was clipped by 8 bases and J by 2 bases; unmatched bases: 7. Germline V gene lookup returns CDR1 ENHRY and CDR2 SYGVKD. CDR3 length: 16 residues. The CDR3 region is CAIGDRGQEGNQPQHF. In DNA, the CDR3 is TGTGCCATCGGGGACAGGGGGCAGGAGGGCAATCAGCCCCAGCATTTT.

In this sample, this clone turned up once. The CDR3 is CASSITGQGADEQYF. The CDR3 DNA reads as TGTGCCAGTAGTATAACGGGACAGGGGGCCGACGAGCAGTACTTC. The V gene is TRBV19, the J gene TRBJ2-7; the match to TRBD1 covers 12 bases. V was clipped by 2 bases and J by 5 bases; unmatched bases: 4. This CDR3 spans 15 amino acids. Per the germline V gene, CDR1 is LNHDA and CDR2 is SQIVND (reference sequence).

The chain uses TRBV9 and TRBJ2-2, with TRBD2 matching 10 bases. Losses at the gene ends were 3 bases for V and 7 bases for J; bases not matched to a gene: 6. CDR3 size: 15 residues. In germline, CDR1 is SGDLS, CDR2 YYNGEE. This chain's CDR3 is CASSDQREGGGELFF. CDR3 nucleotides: TGTGCCAGCAGCGACCAGCGGGAGGGGGGCGGGGAGCTGTTTTTT.

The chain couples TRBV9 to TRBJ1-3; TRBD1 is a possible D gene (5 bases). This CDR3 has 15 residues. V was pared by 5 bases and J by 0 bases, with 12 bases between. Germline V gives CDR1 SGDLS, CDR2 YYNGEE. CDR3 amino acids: CASSTNRPSGNTIYF. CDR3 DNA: TGTGCCAGCAGTACCAACAGGCCCTCTGGAAACACCATATATTTT.

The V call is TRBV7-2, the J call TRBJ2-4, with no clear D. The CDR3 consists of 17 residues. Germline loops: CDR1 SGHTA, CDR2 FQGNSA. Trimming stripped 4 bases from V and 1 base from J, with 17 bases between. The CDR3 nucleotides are TGTGCCAGCAGCTCTGGTCTTCACAAAGCGGCCAAAAACATTCAGTACTTC. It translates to CASSSGLHKAAKNIQYF.

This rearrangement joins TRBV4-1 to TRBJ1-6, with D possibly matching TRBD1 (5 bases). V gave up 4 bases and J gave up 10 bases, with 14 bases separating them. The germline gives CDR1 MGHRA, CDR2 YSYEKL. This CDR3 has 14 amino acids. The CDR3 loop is CASSRGAERSPLHF. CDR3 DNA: TGCGCCAGCAGCCGGGGCGCGGAGAGATCACCCCTCCACTTT.

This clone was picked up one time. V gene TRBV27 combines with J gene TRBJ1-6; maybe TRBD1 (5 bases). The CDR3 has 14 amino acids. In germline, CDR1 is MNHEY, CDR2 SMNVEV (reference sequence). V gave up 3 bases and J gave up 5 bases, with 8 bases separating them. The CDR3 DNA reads TGTGCCAGCAGTTTTGCAGGGAATAATTCACCCCTCCACTTT. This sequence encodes CASSFAGNNSPLHF.

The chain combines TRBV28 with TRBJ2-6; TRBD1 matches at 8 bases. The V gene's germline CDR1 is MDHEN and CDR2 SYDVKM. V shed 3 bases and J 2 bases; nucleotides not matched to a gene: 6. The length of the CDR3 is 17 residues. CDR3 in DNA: TGTGCCAGCAGTTTCGGGGCCAGGGGGCCTGGGGCCAACGTCCTGACTTTC. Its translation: CASSFGARGPGANVLTF.

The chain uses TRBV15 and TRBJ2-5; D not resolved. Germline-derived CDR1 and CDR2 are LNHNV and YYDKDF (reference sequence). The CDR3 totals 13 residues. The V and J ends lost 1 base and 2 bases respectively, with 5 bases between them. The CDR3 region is CATSRGLQETQYF. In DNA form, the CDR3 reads TGTGCCACCAGCAGAGGTCTGCAAGAGACCCAGTACTTC.

DNA for the CDR3: TGTGCCAGCAGTGCCCAGGGGTCTGGGGCCAACGTCCTGACTTTC. Protein product: CASSAQGSGANVLTF. This chain connects TRBV6-1 to TRBJ2-6; a weak D match, TRBD1 (6 bases). The CDR3 contains 15 residues. CDR1 is MNHNS, CDR2 SASEGT, per germline. V was cut by 4 bases and J by 1 base, with 8 bases left in between.

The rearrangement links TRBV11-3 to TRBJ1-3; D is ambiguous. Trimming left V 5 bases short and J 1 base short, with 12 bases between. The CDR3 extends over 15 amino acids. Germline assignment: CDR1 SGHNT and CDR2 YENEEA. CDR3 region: CASSPRSSSGNTIYF. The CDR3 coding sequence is TGTGCCAGCAGCCCACGGAGTTCTTCTGGAAACACCATATATTTT.

DNA of the CDR3: TGTGCCAGCAGTGAGGACAGGGTTGATGAAAAACTGTTTTTT. This codes for CASSEDRVDEKLFF. The chain employs TRBV2 and TRBJ1-4, with 8 bases identical to TRBD1. Germline V lookup: CDR1 SNHLY, CDR2 FYNNEI. The CDR3 covers 14 residues. V shed 3 bases and J 6 bases; nucleotides not matched to a gene: 3.

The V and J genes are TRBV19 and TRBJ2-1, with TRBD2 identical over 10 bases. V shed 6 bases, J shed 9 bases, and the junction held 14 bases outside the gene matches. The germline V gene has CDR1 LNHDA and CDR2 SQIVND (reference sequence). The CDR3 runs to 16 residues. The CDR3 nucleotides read TGTGCCAGTAGAGGACTAGCGGATAAGGGGGGTGGTGAGCAGTTCTTC. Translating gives CASRGLADKGGGEQFF.

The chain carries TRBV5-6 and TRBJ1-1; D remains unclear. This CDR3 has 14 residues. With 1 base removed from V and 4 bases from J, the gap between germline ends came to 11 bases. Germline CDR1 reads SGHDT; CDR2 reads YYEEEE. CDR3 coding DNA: TGTGCCAGCAGCTTGAATTGGGCGGGCACTGAAGCTTTCTTT. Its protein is CASSLNWAGTEAFF.

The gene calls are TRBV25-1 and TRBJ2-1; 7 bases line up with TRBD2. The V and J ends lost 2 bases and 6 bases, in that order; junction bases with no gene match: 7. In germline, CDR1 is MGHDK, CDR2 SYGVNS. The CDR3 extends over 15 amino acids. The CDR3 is CASSETSALPNEQFF. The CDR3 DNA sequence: TGTGCCAGCAGTGAAACTAGCGCCCTCCCCAATGAGCAGTTCTTC. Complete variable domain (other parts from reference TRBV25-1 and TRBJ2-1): EADIYQTPRYLVIGTGKKITLECSQTMGHDKMYWYQQDPGMELHLIHYSYGVNSTEKGDLSSESTVSRIRTEHFPLTLESARPSHTSQYLCASSETSALPNEQFFGPGTRLTVL.

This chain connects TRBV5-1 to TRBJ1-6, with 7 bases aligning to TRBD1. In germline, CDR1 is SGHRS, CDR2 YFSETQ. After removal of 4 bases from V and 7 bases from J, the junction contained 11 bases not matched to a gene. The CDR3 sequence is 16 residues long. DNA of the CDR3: TGCGCCAGCAGCACGGGCCGGGACAGAGGAAATTCACCCCTCCACTTT. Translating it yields CASSTGRDRGNSPLHF.

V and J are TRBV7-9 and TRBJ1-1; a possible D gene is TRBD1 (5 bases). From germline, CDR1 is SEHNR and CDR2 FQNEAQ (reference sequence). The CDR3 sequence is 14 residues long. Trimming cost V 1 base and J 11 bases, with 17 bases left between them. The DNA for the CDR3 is TGTGCCAGCAGCTTAGGGTCGGGGGACCGTCTGGCTTTCTTT. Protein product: CASSLGSGDRLAFF.

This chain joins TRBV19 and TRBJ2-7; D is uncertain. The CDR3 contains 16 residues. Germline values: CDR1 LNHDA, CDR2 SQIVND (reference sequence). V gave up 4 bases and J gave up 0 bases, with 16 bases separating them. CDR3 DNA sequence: TGTGCCAGTAGTAGAAACAGTATCGTTAGCTCCTACGAGCAGTACTTC. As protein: CASSRNSIVSSYEQYF.

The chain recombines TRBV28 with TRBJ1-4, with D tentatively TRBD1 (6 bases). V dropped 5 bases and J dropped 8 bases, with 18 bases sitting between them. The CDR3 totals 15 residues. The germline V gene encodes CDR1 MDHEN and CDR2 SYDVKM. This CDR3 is CASSRDRLEVEKLFF. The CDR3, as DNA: TGTGCCAGCAGTCGTGACAGGCTAGAGGTGGAAAAACTGTTTTTT.